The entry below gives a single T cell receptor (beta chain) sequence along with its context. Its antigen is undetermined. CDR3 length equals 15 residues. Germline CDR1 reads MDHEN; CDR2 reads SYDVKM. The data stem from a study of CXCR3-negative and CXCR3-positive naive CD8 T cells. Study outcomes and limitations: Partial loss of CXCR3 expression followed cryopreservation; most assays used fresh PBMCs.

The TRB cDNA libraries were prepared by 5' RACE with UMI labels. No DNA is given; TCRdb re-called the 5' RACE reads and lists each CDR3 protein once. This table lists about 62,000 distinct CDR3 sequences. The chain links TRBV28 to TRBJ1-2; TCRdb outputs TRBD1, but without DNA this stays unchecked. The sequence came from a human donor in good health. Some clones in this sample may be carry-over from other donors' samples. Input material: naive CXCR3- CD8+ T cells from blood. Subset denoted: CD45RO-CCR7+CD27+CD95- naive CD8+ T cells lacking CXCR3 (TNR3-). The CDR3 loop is CASSTRTGVNYGYTF.